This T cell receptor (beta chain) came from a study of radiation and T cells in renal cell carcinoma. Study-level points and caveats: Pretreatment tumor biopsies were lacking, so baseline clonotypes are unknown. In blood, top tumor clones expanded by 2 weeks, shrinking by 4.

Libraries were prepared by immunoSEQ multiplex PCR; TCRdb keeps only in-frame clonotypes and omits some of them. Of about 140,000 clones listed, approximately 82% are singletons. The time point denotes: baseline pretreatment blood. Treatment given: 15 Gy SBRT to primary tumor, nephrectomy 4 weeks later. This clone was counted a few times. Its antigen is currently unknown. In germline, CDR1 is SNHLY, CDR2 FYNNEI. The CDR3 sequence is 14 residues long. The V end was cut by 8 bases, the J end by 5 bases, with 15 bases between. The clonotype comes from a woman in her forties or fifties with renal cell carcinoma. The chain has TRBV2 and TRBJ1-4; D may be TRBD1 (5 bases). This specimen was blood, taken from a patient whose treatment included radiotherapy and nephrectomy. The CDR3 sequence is CASEGRGGNEKLFF. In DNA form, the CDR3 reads TGTGCCAGCGAGGGGCGGGGAGGAAATGAAAAACTGTTTTTT.